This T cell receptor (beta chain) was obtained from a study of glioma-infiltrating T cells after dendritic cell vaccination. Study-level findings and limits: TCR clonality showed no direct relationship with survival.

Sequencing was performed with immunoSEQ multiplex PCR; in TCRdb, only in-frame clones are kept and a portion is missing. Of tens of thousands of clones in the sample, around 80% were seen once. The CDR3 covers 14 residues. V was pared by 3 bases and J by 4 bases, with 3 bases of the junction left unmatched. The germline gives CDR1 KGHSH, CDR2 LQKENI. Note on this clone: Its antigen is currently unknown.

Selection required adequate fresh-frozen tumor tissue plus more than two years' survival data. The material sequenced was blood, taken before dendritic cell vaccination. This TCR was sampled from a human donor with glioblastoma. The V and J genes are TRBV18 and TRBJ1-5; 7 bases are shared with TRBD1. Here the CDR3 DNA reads TGTGCCAGCTCACCGGCAGGGGGTAATCAGCCCCAGCATTTT. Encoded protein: CASSPAGGNQPQHF.